The 27 T cell receptor beta chains in this list originate from one sample, sequenced in a study of T cell repertoires in cytomegalovirus infection. TCRdb re-derived calls from the reads in MiXCR, one entry per CDR3 protein. The sample includes 250,000 to 300,000 distinct CDR3 sequences, over 15% seen only once; the top ten take less than 60%. The sequenced sample consisted of CD8+ T cells from PBMCs. All receptors come from a human donor in good health (CMV status not recorded). Some clones in this sample may be carry-over from other donors' samples.

This clonotype has a handful of counts. This chain uses TRBV7-8 with TRBJ2-7; D assignment may be TRBD1 or TRBD2 (6 bases each). There are 16 residues in the CDR3. The germline V gene has CDR1 SGHVS and CDR2 FQNEAQ. Trimming cost V 2 bases and J 7 bases, with 21 bases left between them. The CDR3: CASSLSLGGTTREQYF. The CDR3 bases are TGTGCCAGCAGCTTAAGTTTGGGGGGCACGACGAGGGAGCAGTACTTC.

This clonotype has a handful of counts. Here the CDR3 DNA reads TGTGCCACCAGCAGCCGGGACAGGGTCGACTGGACCCTGAGGCAAGAGACCCAGTACTTC. Translation: CATSSRDRVDWTLRQETQYF. The chain carries TRBV15 and TRBJ2-5; 9 bases agree with TRBD1. V lost 3 bases and J lost 2; bases outside the gene matches: 19. The CDR3 extends over 20 amino acids. Germline V gene data show CDR1 as LNHNV and CDR2 as YYDKDF (reference sequence). The full variable domain, with the rest looked up from reference TRBV15 and TRBJ2-5, is DAMVIQNPRYQVTQFGKPVTLSCSQTLNHNVMYWYQQKSSQAPKLLFHYYDKDFNNEADTPDNFQSRRPNTSFCFLDIRSPGLGDTAMYLCATSSRDRVDWTLRQETQYFGPGTRLLVL.

The chain links TRBV7-4 to TRBJ2-1; TRBD1 aligns across 8 bases. The V and J ends lost 2 bases and 5 bases, in that order; junction bases with no gene match: 8. The CDR3 spans 16 residues. In germline, CDR1 is SGHVT, CDR2 SQSDAQ. CDR3 in amino acids: CASSLTTGGRHNEQFF. Written as DNA, the CDR3 is TGTGCCAGCAGCTTAACCACAGGGGGGCGCCACAATGAGCAGTTCTTC.

This clonotype was counted many times. The chain uses TRBV19 and TRBJ2-2; possibly TRBD1 or TRBD2 for D (5 bases each). Trimming removed 6 bases from V and 6 bases from J, with 11 bases in between. CDR1 is LNHDA, CDR2 SQIVND, per germline (reference sequence). The CDR3 consists of 13 residues. The CDR3 region is CASSFGTAGELFF. The CDR3 region has the DNA TGTGCCAGTAGCTTCGGGACCGCCGGGGAGCTGTTTTTT.

In its sample, this clonotype was seen a few times. The V gene is TRBV11-1, the J gene TRBJ2-3; TRBD2 might be the D (6 bases). Germline-derived CDR1 and CDR2 are SGHAT and FQDESV (reference sequence). The CDR3 covers 16 residues. Between the trimmed V and J ends, which lost 5 bases and 2 bases, there was a span of 17 bases. CDR3 nucleotide sequence: TGTGCCAGCAGCCGCCCCCGGGGAGGACTCACAGATACGCAGTATTTT. Protein product: CASSRPRGGLTDTQYF.

This clonotype was seen only a few times. The J gene is TRBJ1-2, the V gene TRBV29-1; D is perhaps TRBD1 (5 bases). There are 12 residues in the CDR3. Germline CDR1 SQVTM, CDR2 ANQGSEA. The V gene lost 5 bases and the J gene lost 3 bases, with 10 bases spanning the gap. For the CDR3, the DNA is TGCAGCGTTCGGGGCGGCGACTATGGCTACACCTTC. Its protein product is CSVRGGDYGYTF.

The J gene is TRBJ2-7, the V gene TRBV6-5; 8 bases fit TRBD1. CDR1 and CDR2 from the germline V gene are MNHEY and SVGAGI. The J segment lost 6 bases and the V segment lost 0 bases, leaving 4 bases of the junction unmatched. The CDR3 totals 14 residues. The CDR3 spells CASSYSAGGGEQYF. The CDR3 coding sequence is TGTGCCAGCAGTTACTCGGCAGGGGGCGGCGAGCAGTACTTC.

The table lists this clonotype with many counts. The chain has TRBV20-1 and TRBJ2-3; TRBD2 agrees at 9 bases. The CDR3 runs to 15 residues. Trimming cost V 1 base and J 0 bases; bases outside gene matches: 2. CDR1 is DFQATT, CDR2 SNEGSKA, per germline (reference sequence). In DNA, the CDR3 is TGCAGTGCTAGAGTTCTAGCGGGGAGCACAGATACGCAGTATTTT. It specifies CSARVLAGSTDTQYF.

This clonotype was detected many times. The V gene is TRBV4-3, the J gene TRBJ1-5; a weak D match, TRBD1 (5 bases). In germline, CDR1 is LGHNA, CDR2 YSLEER. V was cut by 0 bases and J by 3 bases, with 9 bases left in between. This CDR3 contains 15 residues. The CDR3 spells CASSQDSGINQPQHF. Written as DNA, the CDR3 is TGCGCCAGCAGCCAAGATTCAGGGATCAATCAGCCCCAGCATTTT.

The chain employs TRBV7-9 and TRBJ1-2; D unclear. Germline loops: CDR1 SEHNR, CDR2 FQNEAQ (reference sequence). This CDR3 spans 13 amino acids. Trimming left V 5 bases short and J 4 bases short, with 11 bases between. The CDR3 nucleotides read TGTGCCAGCAGCCCCCTGCGCGGCTATGGCTACACCTTC. This sequence encodes CASSPLRGYGYTF.

This clonotype turned up a few times. This sequence joins TRBV7-9 and TRBJ1-2; no definite D call. Trimming removed 1 base from V and 4 bases from J, with 13 bases in between. The CDR3 extends over 15 amino acids. Germline CDR1 reads SEHNR; CDR2 reads FQNEAQ (reference sequence). The CDR3 sequence is CASSLVQETFYGYTF. CDR3 DNA sequence: TGTGCCAGCAGCTTAGTCCAGGAGACCTTCTATGGCTACACCTTC.

This clonotype turned up a few times. The chain couples TRBV6-2 or TRBV6-3 to TRBJ2-3; TRBD2 agrees at 14 bases. This CDR3 is built from 17 residues. Germline CDR1 is MNHEY and CDR2 is SVGEGT. Trimming took 6 bases from V and 5 from J; bases not matched to a gene: 10. CDR3 nucleotides: TGTGCCAGCAGCACCCCGAGACTAGCGGGGGGGATAGATACGCAGTATTTT. The encoded protein is CASSTPRLAGGIDTQYF.

In this sample, this clonotype turned up many times. The chain links TRBV12-3 or TRBV12-4 to TRBJ1-1; D is ambiguous. The CDR3 runs 15 residues. V was shortened by 0 bases and J by 4 bases, with 12 bases between the two germline ends. The CDR3 sequence: CASSLAPRGGTEAFF. CDR3 bases: TGTGCCAGCAGTTTAGCGCCCCGGGGAGGCACTGAAGCTTTCTTT.

This clonotype was observed at least ten times. The V and J genes are TRBV7-9 and TRBJ2-1, with a possible D match to TRBD2 (6 bases). V lost 5 bases to trimming and J lost 0 bases, with 14 bases between them. CDR1 is SEHNR, CDR2 FQNEAQ, per germline (reference sequence). The CDR3 covers 16 residues. The CDR3 coding sequence is TGTGCCAGCAGCCTCAGGGCGGGGAGCTCCTACAATGAGCAGTTCTTC. Encoded protein: CASSLRAGSSYNEQFF.

V usage is TRBV7-6 and J usage is TRBJ1-6; the D is unclear. CDR3 size: 17 residues. V was pared by 6 bases and J by 0 bases, with 15 bases between. Germline assignment: CDR1 SGHVS and CDR2 FNYEAQ. For the CDR3, the DNA is TGTGCCAGCAGTGGAGGACCAATTAGCTCCTATAATTCACCCCTCCACTTT. Amino acids: CASSGGPISSYNSPLHF.

The rearrangement joins TRBV7-9 to TRBJ2-1; 12 nucleotides line up with TRBD2. This CDR3 contains 19 residues. The trim removed 0 bases at V and 0 bases at J, leaving 6 bases unmatched. CDR1 is SEHNR, CDR2 FQNEAQ, per germline (reference sequence). The CDR3, as DNA: TGTGCCAGCAGCTTAGCGACTAGCGGGGGCCAGAACTCCTACAATGAGCAGTTCTTC. Encoded protein: CASSLATSGGQNSYNEQFF.

This chain links TRBV7-9 with TRBJ2-1; 7 bases agree with TRBD1. V shed 4 bases and J 4 bases; nucleotides not matched to a gene: 16. The CDR3 extends over 18 amino acids. The germline V gene encodes CDR1 SEHNR and CDR2 FQNEAQ (reference sequence). The CDR3 here is CASSSPNLRDSPYNEQFF. The CDR3, as DNA: TGTGCCAGCAGCTCCCCAAACCTTCGGGACAGTCCATACAATGAGCAGTTCTTC.

This clonotype was detected only a few times. The chain is built from TRBV20-1 and TRBJ2-5; D is undetermined. The CDR3 extends over 12 amino acids. CDR1 is DFQATT and CDR2 is SNEGSKA in the germline V gene (reference sequence). Trimming took 3 bases from V and 2 from J, leaving 7 bases between them. In DNA, the CDR3 is TGCAGTGCTAGGCCTAAGCAAGAGACCCAGTACTTC. Encoded protein: CSARPKQETQYF.

This clonotype was recorded many times. The chain couples TRBV11-2 to TRBJ2-4; D may match TRBD1 or TRBD2 (5 bases each). The CDR3 length is 16 residues. Looked up from germline, CDR1 is SGHAT and CDR2 is FQNNGV. Trimming stripped 0 bases from V and 8 bases from J, with 17 bases between. The CDR3 here is CASSLDGEGYMDIQYF. Written as DNA, the CDR3 is TGTGCCAGCAGCTTAGATGGTGAGGGGTATATGGACATTCAGTACTTC.

This clonotype was seen a handful of times. The chain couples TRBV12-3 or TRBV12-4 to TRBJ2-1; D possibly corresponds to TRBD2 (5 bases). This CDR3 comprises 14 residues. Between the trimmed V and J ends, which lost 5 bases and 4 bases, there was a span of 12 bases. CDR3 amino acids: CASSPPTSYNEQFF. The CDR3, as DNA: TGTGCCAGCAGTCCGCCCACTAGTTACAATGAGCAGTTCTTC.

V and J are TRBV7-9 and TRBJ2-1, with 7 bases matching TRBD2. Germline V gene data show CDR1 as SEHNR and CDR2 as FQNEAQ (reference sequence). CDR3 size: 15 residues. J gave up 4 bases and V 7 bases, and 10 bases lay outside the gene matches. CDR3 loop: CASTPGLYGYNEQFF. CDR3 sequence (DNA): TGTGCCAGCACCCCGGGACTATACGGGTACAATGAGCAGTTCTTC.

This clonotype was seen repeatedly, ten times or more. The rearrangement links TRBV7-2 to TRBJ1-2; tentative D call: TRBD1 (5 bases). The V gene lost 3 bases and the J gene lost 8 bases, with 16 bases spanning the gap. The CDR3 totals 14 residues. Germline loops: CDR1 SGHTA, CDR2 FQGNSA. CDR3: CASSFWGTFYGYTF. DNA of the CDR3: TGTGCCAGCAGCTTTTGGGGGACCTTCTACGGCTACACCTTC. Full variable domain (remainder filled in from reference TRBV7-2 and TRBJ1-2): GAGVSQSPSNKVTEKGKDVELRCDPISGHTALYWYRQSLGQGLEFLIYFQGNSAPDKSGLPSDRFSAERTGGSVSTLTIQRTQQEDSAVYLCASSFWGTFYGYTFGSGTRLTVV.

This clonotype was found a few times. This CDR3 is CASSQNRARTEAFF. CDR3 coding DNA: TGTGCCAGCAGCCAGAACAGGGCAAGAACTGAAGCTTTCTTT. The V and J genes are TRBV4-2 and TRBJ1-1; D is possibly TRBD1 (6 bases). The CDR3 spans 14 residues. Germline-derived CDR1 and CDR2 are LGHNA and YNFKEQ. Trimming shortened V by 3 bases and J by 5 bases, and 13 bases separated the two germline ends.

This clonotype has a count of ten or more. The chain links TRBV27 to TRBJ1-6; perhaps TRBD1 as D (5 bases). CDR1 and CDR2 from the germline V gene are MNHEY and SMNVEV (reference sequence). V was cut by 8 bases and J by 7 bases, with 18 bases left in between. There are 15 residues in the CDR3. The CDR3 reads CASSPTLGGNSPLHF. CDR3 nucleotide sequence: TGTGCCAGCTCCCCAACTCTCGGGGGAAATTCACCCCTCCACTTT.

This clonotype was seen a few times. The gene calls are TRBV6-6 and TRBJ1-5; D gene unclear. CDR3 length: 16 amino acids. Trimming removed 4 bases from V and 0 bases from J, with 13 bases in between. The germline V gene encodes CDR1 MNHNY and CDR2 SVGAGI (reference sequence). Here the CDR3 DNA reads TGTGCCAGCAGTTTAACAGTTACTGGTAGCAATCAGCCCCAGCATTTT. Translated: CASSLTVTGSNQPQHF.

This clonotype was observed a handful of times. The chain is built from TRBV15 and TRBJ1-4; unclear D gene. CDR1 is LNHNV, CDR2 YYDKDF, per germline (reference sequence). The CDR3 extends over 16 amino acids. V lost 4 bases, J lost 8 bases, and 20 bases lay in between. CDR3 DNA sequence: TGTGCCACCAGCACCTTTTCTGGCGGGTCGAAGGAAAAACTGTTTTTT. Residues: CATSTFSGGSKEKLFF. Filled out from reference TRBV15 and TRBJ1-4, the complete variable domain reads DAMVIQNPRYQVTQFGKPVTLSCSQTLNHNVMYWYQQKSSQAPKLLFHYYDKDFNNEADTPDNFQSRRPNTSFCFLDIRSPGLGDTAMYLCATSTFSGGSKEKLFFGSGTQLSVL.

V is TRBV5-6 and J is TRBJ1-1, with a weak D call TRBD1 (5 bases). The CDR3 sequence is 15 residues long. Germline CDR1 and CDR2: SGHDT and YYEEEE. Trimming removed 3 bases from V and 3 bases from J, with 15 bases in between. The CDR3 nucleotides read TGTGCCAGCAGCTGGGGTACTTTGGGGGACACTGAAGCTTTCTTT. Translating it yields CASSWGTLGDTEAFF.